Each of the 12 T cell receptor beta chains below was sequenced from the same sample in a study of CXCR3-negative and CXCR3-positive naive CD8 T cells. Libraries were UMI-labeled 5' RACE TRB cDNA. Reprocessing the 5' RACE reads, TCRdb reports a single entry for every CDR3 protein and omits DNA. Its clone listing holds approximately 10,000 distinct CDR3 sequences. Sample: naive CXCR3- CD8+ T cells from blood. The subset was: CD45RO-CCR7+CD27+CD95- naive CD8+ T cells lacking CXCR3 (TNR3-). The receptors were gathered from a human donor in good health. Some clones in this sample may be carry-over from other donors' samples.

CDR3: CASSLVTVRFQDTQYF. The chain employs TRBV11-2 and TRBJ2-3. The CDR3 consists of 16 residues. Germline CDR1 is SGHAT and CDR2 is FQNNGV.

The chain is built from TRBV7-6 and TRBJ2-3. Germline V lookup: CDR1 SGHVS, CDR2 FNYEAQ. CDR3 length: 14 amino acids. CDR3 loop: CASSLSGITDTQYF.

The V call is TRBV7-3, the J call TRBJ2-1; TCRdb selects TRBD1, and the lack of DNA leaves this call unchecked. Germline V gives CDR1 SGHTA, CDR2 FQGTGA. CDR3 length: 12 amino acids. CDR3 sequence: CASNNGGAEQFF.

Its frequency marks this clonotype as medium-sized. The rearrangement uses TRBV28 and TRBJ2-7; lacking DNA, the TRBD1 call made by TCRdb goes unchecked. This CDR3 region has 16 residues. Germline V gives CDR1 MDHEN, CDR2 SYDVKM. The CDR3 here is CASSWRSRDEAYEQYF. Variable domain in full (rest from reference TRBV28 and TRBJ2-7): DVKVTQSSRYLVKRTGEKVFLECVQDMDHENMFWYRQDPGLGLRLIYFSYDVKMKEKGDIPEGYSVSREKKERFSLILESASTNQTSMYLCASSWRSRDEAYEQYFGPGTRLTVT.

The chain has TRBV29-1 and TRBJ2-7; TCRdb calls TRBD2, which cannot be checked without DNA. The CDR3 is made up of 13 amino acids. Per germline, CDR1 SQVTM and CDR2 ANQGSEA. CDR3: CSAESGSSYEQYF.

J is TRBJ2-1 and V is TRBV28; TCRdb returns TRBD2, unconfirmable since there is no DNA. CDR3 length: 16 residues. The germline CDR1 and CDR2 sequences are MDHEN and SYDVKM. The CDR3 loop reads CASSFGGPSSYNEQFF.

This clonotype is deemed medium-sized by its frequency. CDR3 loop: CASTHGPNEQFF. The chain uses TRBV5-4 and TRBJ2-1. Germline CDR1 reads SGHNT; CDR2 reads YYREEE (reference sequence). CDR3 size: 12 residues. The entire variable domain, with the rest obtained from reference TRBV5-4 and TRBJ2-1, is as follows: ETGVTQSPTHLIKTRGQQVTLRCSSQSGHNTVSWYQQALGQGPQFIFQYYREEENGRGNFPPRFSGLQFPNYSSELNVNALELDDSALYLCASTHGPNEQFFGPGTRLTVL.

The chain recombines TRBV21-1 with TRBJ2-1; TCRdb returns TRBD2, unconfirmable since there is no DNA. TRBV21-1 is termed a pseudogene. This CDR3 region has 20 residues. CDR3 loop: CASSKVRTSGRYFSYNEQFF.

J is TRBJ2-5 and V is TRBV29-1. Germline V gene data show CDR1 as SQVTM and CDR2 as ANQGSEA. The CDR3 has 12 residues. CDR3 sequence: CSVEVVGETQYF.

V gene TRBV7-6 combines with J gene TRBJ2-3; TCRdb picks TRBD2, but there is no DNA to check that call. CDR1 is SGHVS and CDR2 is FNYEAQ in the germline V gene. The CDR3 is made up of 17 amino acids. The CDR3: CASSLALNREGTDTQYF.

By frequency, this clonotype is medium-sized (0.01 to 0.1%). The rearrangement uses TRBV29-1 and TRBJ2-3; TCRdb's assignment of TRBD1 cannot be checked, as there is no DNA. The CDR3 runs to 14 residues. Germline loops: CDR1 SQVTM, CDR2 ANQGSEA. The CDR3: CSVDRGEGADTQYF.

The gene calls are TRBV4-1 and TRBJ2-4. Per the germline V gene, CDR1 is MGHRA and CDR2 is YSYEKL. The CDR3 contains 12 residues. This CDR3 is CASSQDDYRQYF.